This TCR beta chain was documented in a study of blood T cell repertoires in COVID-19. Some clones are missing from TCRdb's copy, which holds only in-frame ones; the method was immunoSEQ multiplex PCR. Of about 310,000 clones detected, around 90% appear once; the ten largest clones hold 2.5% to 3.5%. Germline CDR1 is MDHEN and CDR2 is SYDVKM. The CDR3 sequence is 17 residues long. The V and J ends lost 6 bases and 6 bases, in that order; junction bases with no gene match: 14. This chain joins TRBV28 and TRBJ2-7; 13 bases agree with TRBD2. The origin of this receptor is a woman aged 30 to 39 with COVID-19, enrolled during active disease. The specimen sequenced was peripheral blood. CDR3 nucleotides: TGTGCCAGCAGCTCTGCACGGACTAGCGGGAGAGCAGCCGAGCAGTACTTC. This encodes CASSSARTSGRAAEQYF.